The rows below give T cell receptor beta chains drawn from one sample of a study of T cell repertoires in cytomegalovirus infection. These TCRs' antigens remain unknown. TCRdb independently ran MiXCR on the reads; one entry per CDR3 protein. The sample contains approximately 1,000,000 distinct CDR3 sequences, approximately 31% of which appear only once. The sample in question was cultured CD8+ T cells from PBMCs, obtained from culture after CMV antigen stimulation. The receptors derive from a human donor in good health (CMV status not recorded). Some clones in this sample may be carry-over from other donors' samples. The CDR3 runs from the conserved cysteine through the conserved F or W. D genes are given only for firm matches. Size is omitted from some rows. Given values are once, few, many or a class for expanded clones.

d_call	v_call	clone_size	cdr3_aa
TRBD1	TRBV12-3/TRBV12-4	many	CASSSSDRVDEKLFF
NA	TRBV4-2	few	CASSDPTENTEAFF
TRBD2	TRBV20-1	NA	CSASSGGRYNEQFF
NA	TRBV2	NA	CASSDNGGRNEQFF
NA	TRBV19	many	CASSIGSRMSTDTQYF
TRBD2	TRBV4-1	few	CASRSRGGPDTQYF
NA	TRBV27	NA	CASSTRGFNEQFF
TRBD1	TRBV4-3	few	CASSQDRNRGLDIQYF
NA	TRBV5-1	few	CASSEQRAYSTDTQYF
NA	TRBV19	many	CASIFPGRGTEAFF
NA	TRBV6-6	many	CASSYRRGRASPSSYNSPLHF
NA	TRBV2	few	CASSEQRVSTDTQYF
TRBD2	TRBV7-9	few	CASSLPGQILAGEYNEQFF
TRBD2	TRBV19	NA	CASQLAGVYNEQFF
NA	TRBV7-9	few	CASSLKTYEQYF
NA	TRBV7-9	few	CAAIGSRADTQYF
TRBD2	TRBV11-2	NA	CASSWLAGGMETQYF
NA	TRBV10-3	many	CAISLSNEQYF
TRBD1	TRBV6-2/TRBV6-3	NA	CASALKGAVWPQHF
NA	TRBV7-7	few	CASSPQAAAQETQYF
NA	TRBV6-6	NA	CASSYRDPNQPQHF
TRBD1	TRBV4-1	NA	CASGRDREFSDTQYF
TRBD1	TRBV7-9	NA	CASSADRVPSPQHF
NA	TRBV7-2	NA	CASNLIDRNQPQHF
NA	TRBV6-5	few	CASSYRSGRVTEAFF
NA	TRBV11-3	NA	CASSFTSSSYNEQFF
NA	TRBV6-1	NA	CASTGGETLHF
NA	TRBV18	NA	CASSPRWGETQYF
NA	TRBV7-9	NA	CASGEDPEAFF